This T cell receptor (beta chain) was captured by sequencing in a study of tumor T cells in aggressive B-cell lymphoma. This CDR3 is 14 amino acids long. V lost 5 bases and J lost 2, with 12 bases in between. The germline V gene encodes CDR1 MDHEN and CDR2 SYDVKM. Sequenced by immunoSEQ multiplex PCR; TCRdb stores in-frame clones only, minus some. Here the sample spans fewer than 3,000 clones, around 87% being singletons. This receptor was taken from an adult with diffuse large B cell lymphoma. Sequenced input: tumor tissue. The rearrangement links TRBV28 to TRBJ1-1, with D possibly TRBD1 on 6 matching bases. CDR3 protein: CASSKDRVNTEAFF. The CDR3 DNA is TGTGCCAGCAGTAAGGACAGAGTAAACACTGAAGCTTTCTTT.